These T cell receptor beta chains were read from a single sample in a study of cytomegalovirus exposure and HLA in healthy donors. Generated by immunoSEQ multiplex PCR, the TCRdb table keeps only in-frame clones and is missing some. The repertoire has roughly 50,000 clones, more than 65% of them found once; the top ten carry 2.5% to 3.5%. The material sequenced was PBMCs. These receptors were collected from a woman under 30 in good health and CMV-seronegative. CDR3s leave out the opening cysteine and the closing phenylalanine or tryptophan. D genes are given only for firm matches. The listing skips clone size in some rows; elsewhere it reads once, few, many or a size class.

D gene	V gene	J gene	clone size	CDR3 protein
TRBD1	TRBV5-1	TRBJ1-6	NA	ASSRNPGQGNSPLH
NA	TRBV29-1	TRBJ2-7	NA	SVEDNYDSYEQY
TRBD2	TRBV27	TRBJ2-7	once	ASSLYGTSVSYEQY
TRBD2	TRBV11-2	TRBJ2-1	NA	ASMRTSGKDEQF
NA	TRBV27	TRBJ2-2	NA	ASGAGELF
NA	TRBV4-1	TRBJ2-1	NA	ASSQDKPTGARNNEQF
TRBD1	TRBV11-2	TRBJ2-3	NA	ASSPETGWTDTQY
NA	TRBV6-4	TRBJ2-2	few	ASSVISDTGELF
NA	TRBV30	TRBJ1-1	NA	AWSVSTGREGAF
NA	TRBV30	TRBJ2-3	NA	AWRSGDSDTQY
NA	TRBV6-1	TRBJ1-2	NA	ASRGIPRVGYT
NA	TRBV7-9	TRBJ2-3	NA	ASSWALTSTDTQY
TRBD1	TRBV5-5	TRBJ1-5	NA	ASSPGQLLNQPQH
TRBD2	TRBV28	TRBJ2-7	NA	ASSLWGTSGSYEQY
NA	TRBV7-2	TRBJ1-2	once	ASSPYPAGAVNYGYT
NA	TRBV5-1	TRBJ1-3	NA	ASSLAGRSSGNTIY
NA	TRBV5-1	TRBJ2-7	NA	ASSLGRPPGHEQY
TRBD1	TRBV28	TRBJ1-5	few	ASSDRGLGSNQPQH
TRBD2	TRBV18	TRBJ2-7	NA	ASSPPGGVEQY
TRBD2	TRBV5-6	TRBJ2-3	NA	ASSRTSDLSTDTQY
NA	TRBV27	TRBJ1-4	NA	ASSLNRVATNEKLF
TRBD1	TRBV5-1	NA	NA	ASSSGQPSYEQY